These T cell receptor beta chains were read from a single sample in a study of cytomegalovirus exposure and HLA in healthy donors. Produced via immunoSEQ multiplex PCR; TCRdb's table is partial and in-frame only. Among 150,000 to 200,000 clones listed, 68% were seen once. Sequencing was carried out using PBMCs. The receptors come from a man aged 50-60 years in good health and CMV-seronegative. CDR3s include the opening cysteine and the closing phenylalanine or tryptophan. A D gene is named only where the DNA matches it firmly. Clone sizes are given selectively: once, few, many, or a class where the clone is expanded.

d_call: -; j_call: TRBJ2-1; v_call: TRBV7-8; cdr3_length: 17; clone_size: few; cdr3_nt: TGTGCCAGCAGCTTAGCGTTGGGACGGACGGAGGGGAATGAGCAGTTCTTC; cdr3_aa: CASSLALGRTEGNEQFF
d_call: TRBD2; j_call: TRBJ2-1; v_call: TRBV5-1; cdr3_length: 12; clone_size: -; cdr3_nt: TGCGCCAGCAGTCTAGCGGAGAGTGAGCAGTTCTTC; cdr3_aa: CASSLAESEQFF
d_call: -; j_call: TRBJ2-6; v_call: TRBV9; cdr3_length: 16; clone_size: -; cdr3_nt: TGTGCCAGCAGCGTAGAACTTTCCTCTGGGGCCAACGTCCTGACTTTC; cdr3_aa: CASSVELSSGANVLTF
d_call: -; j_call: TRBJ1-2; v_call: TRBV21-1; cdr3_length: 10; clone_size: -; cdr3_nt: TGTGCCAGCAGATTCGATGGCTACACCTTC; cdr3_aa: CASRFDGYTF
d_call: TRBD1; j_call: TRBJ2-5; v_call: TRBV7-2; cdr3_length: 14; clone_size: -; cdr3_nt: TGTGCCAGCAGCTTAGGACAGGGCGTAGAGACCCAGTACTTC; cdr3_aa: CASSLGQGVETQYF
d_call: -; j_call: TRBJ2-3; v_call: TRBV25-1; cdr3_length: 14; clone_size: -; cdr3_nt: TGTGCCAGCAGTGCTTGGGACATCACAGATACGCAGTATTTT; cdr3_aa: CASSAWDITDTQYF
d_call: TRBD1; j_call: TRBJ2-4; v_call: TRBV5-1; cdr3_length: 16; clone_size: -; cdr3_nt: TGCGCCAGCAGCTTCTGGACAGGGTTTGGCAAAAACATTCAGTACTTC; cdr3_aa: CASSFWTGFGKNIQYF
d_call: TRBD2; j_call: TRBJ2-2; v_call: TRBV5-4; cdr3_length: 17; clone_size: -; cdr3_nt: TGTGCCAGCAGCTTGGGGGGCGGGGGACCGTCCACCGGGGAGCTGTTTTTT; cdr3_aa: CASSLGGGGPSTGELFF
d_call: -; j_call: TRBJ2-3; v_call: TRBV6-5; cdr3_length: 13; clone_size: -; cdr3_nt: TGTGCCAGCAGTTACCCAGGTACAGATACGCAGTATTTT; cdr3_aa: CASSYPGTDTQYF
d_call: -; j_call: TRBJ1-1; v_call: TRBV7-9; cdr3_length: 14; clone_size: -; cdr3_nt: TGTGCCAGCAGCCCGACAGTTATGAACACTGAAGCTTTCTTT; cdr3_aa: CASSPTVMNTEAFF
d_call: TRBD1; j_call: TRBJ2-1; v_call: TRBV6-1; cdr3_length: 15; clone_size: -; cdr3_nt: TGTGCCAGCAGAACCGCCGGGACAGGGTACGGTGAGCAGTTCTTC; cdr3_aa: CASRTAGTGYGEQFF
d_call: TRBD2; j_call: TRBJ2-3; v_call: TRBV5-1; cdr3_length: 17; clone_size: -; cdr3_nt: TGCGCCAGCAGCTTGGGAGAGCGGGGGGGCCGCGCAGATACGCAGTATTTT; cdr3_aa: CASSLGERGGRADTQYF
d_call: -; j_call: TRBJ1-4; v_call: TRBV5-6; cdr3_length: 14; clone_size: -; cdr3_nt: TGTGCCAGCAGCTCCCCGGGGAGGACTGAAAAACTGTTTTTT; cdr3_aa: CASSSPGRTEKLFF
d_call: TRBD1; j_call: TRBJ2-7; v_call: TRBV10-3; cdr3_length: 14; clone_size: -; cdr3_nt: TGTGCCATCAGTGGGGACAGGGAAGGTGCCGAGCAGTACTTC; cdr3_aa: CAISGDREGAEQYF
d_call: -; j_call: TRBJ1-1; v_call: TRBV6-5; cdr3_length: 16; clone_size: -; cdr3_nt: TGTGCCAGCAGTTACGTCCTACGAGGGGGGGACACTGAAGCTTTCTTT; cdr3_aa: CASSYVLRGGDTEAFF
d_call: -; j_call: TRBJ2-1; v_call: TRBV2; cdr3_length: 15; clone_size: -; cdr3_nt: TGTGCCAGCAGGGAGAGGAGGGGGAGGGGCAATGAGCAGTTCTTC; cdr3_aa: CASRERRGRGNEQFF
d_call: -; j_call: TRBJ1-1; v_call: TRBV5-1; cdr3_length: 14; clone_size: once; cdr3_nt: TGCGCCAGCAGCTCTCCCGGGGGAGGAACTGAAGCTTTCTTT; cdr3_aa: CASSSPGGGTEAFF
d_call: TRBD1; j_call: TRBJ2-5; v_call: TRBV10-1; cdr3_length: 17; clone_size: -; cdr3_nt: TGCGCCAGCAGTCCAAATCCGGGACAGGGAACTCGAGAGACCCAGTACTTC; cdr3_aa: CASSPNPGQGTRETQYF
d_call: -; j_call: TRBJ2-5; v_call: TRBV6-1; cdr3_length: 13; clone_size: -; cdr3_nt: TGTGCCAGCAGGACAGTCGGCAAGAAGGGCCAGTACTTC; cdr3_aa: CASRTVGKKGQYF
d_call: TRBD1; j_call: TRBJ2-5; v_call: TRBV9; cdr3_length: 17; clone_size: -; cdr3_nt: TGTGCCAGCAGCGTAACTTCACGCCAGGGGGCTGTTGAGACCCAGTACTTC; cdr3_aa: CASSVTSRQGAVETQYF
d_call: TRBD2; j_call: TRBJ2-7; v_call: TRBV6-6; cdr3_length: 14; clone_size: -; cdr3_nt: TGTGCCAGCTCGAGCGGGGGGGGCACCTACGAGCAGTACTTC; cdr3_aa: CASSSGGGTYEQYF
d_call: -; j_call: TRBJ1-3; v_call: TRBV6-5; cdr3_length: 16; clone_size: few; cdr3_nt: TGTGCCAGCAGTTATCTCAGGGAAAGCTCTGGAAACACCATATATTTT; cdr3_aa: CASSYLRESSGNTIYF
d_call: TRBD1; j_call: TRBJ2-1; v_call: TRBV11-2; cdr3_length: 18; clone_size: -; cdr3_nt: TGTGCCAGCAGCTTAGATGTGGGACAGTTCATCTCCTACAATGAGCAGTTCTTC; cdr3_aa: CASSLDVGQFISYNEQFF
d_call: -; j_call: TRBJ1-5; v_call: TRBV7-2; cdr3_length: 16; clone_size: -; cdr3_nt: TGTGCCAGCAGCTTAAATCAGGGGAGTTTTAATCAGCCCCAGCATTTT; cdr3_aa: CASSLNQGSFNQPQHF
d_call: -; j_call: TRBJ1-2; v_call: TRBV7-2; cdr3_length: 12; clone_size: -; cdr3_nt: TGTGCCAGCAGCTACAGAAACTATGGCTACACCTTC; cdr3_aa: CASSYRNYGYTF
d_call: TRBD1; j_call: TRBJ1-1; v_call: TRBV11-2; cdr3_length: 15; clone_size: -; cdr3_nt: TGTGCCAGCAGCAACCACAGGGGGCGTGGGACTGAAGCTTTCTTT; cdr3_aa: CASSNHRGRGTEAFF
d_call: -; j_call: TRBJ1-1; v_call: TRBV2; cdr3_length: 15; clone_size: -; cdr3_nt: TGTGCCAGCAGTGGGACTGGACAGCCCAACACTGAAGCTTTCTTT; cdr3_aa: CASSGTGQPNTEAFF
d_call: TRBD1; j_call: TRBJ1-4; v_call: TRBV5-1; cdr3_length: 14; clone_size: -; cdr3_nt: TGCGCCAGCAGCCCGGACAGGAGTAATGAAAAACTGTTTTTT; cdr3_aa: CASSPDRSNEKLFF
d_call: TRBD1; j_call: TRBJ1-5; v_call: TRBV25-1; cdr3_length: 15; clone_size: -; cdr3_nt: TGTGCCAGCAGCCCACAGGGGGATAGCAATCAGCCCCAGCATTTT; cdr3_aa: CASSPQGDSNQPQHF
d_call: -; j_call: TRBJ1-4; v_call: TRBV11-1; cdr3_length: 16; clone_size: -; cdr3_nt: TGTGCCAGCAGCTTCCAGGGGCGAAGCGGAGGTGAAAAACTGTTTTTT; cdr3_aa: CASSFQGRSGGEKLFF
d_call: -; j_call: TRBJ2-2; v_call: TRBV7-9; cdr3_length: 14; clone_size: -; cdr3_nt: TGTGCCGGCAGCACGGGACTGAGGGACGGGGAGCTGTTTTTT; cdr3_aa: CAGSTGLRDGELFF
d_call: TRBD1; j_call: TRBJ1-1; v_call: TRBV9; cdr3_length: 15; clone_size: -; cdr3_nt: TGTGCCAGCAGCGTAGCTACAGGGGGCGGAACTGAAGCTTTCTTT; cdr3_aa: CASSVATGGGTEAFF
d_call: TRBD2; j_call: TRBJ2-7; v_call: TRBV6-5; cdr3_length: 14; clone_size: few; cdr3_nt: TGTGCCAGCAGTGAACTAGCGGATCCCTACGAGCAGTACTTC; cdr3_aa: CASSELADPYEQYF
d_call: -; j_call: TRBJ1-5; v_call: TRBV19; cdr3_length: 18; clone_size: -; cdr3_nt: TGTGCCAGTAGTATAAGGCTTCCAGGAGGGGTTAGCAATCAGCCCCAGCATTTT; cdr3_aa: CASSIRLPGGVSNQPQHF
d_call: TRBD2; j_call: TRBJ2-2; v_call: TRBV28; cdr3_length: 15; clone_size: -; cdr3_nt: TGTGCCAGCTGGGAGGGCGGAGCGAACACCGGGGAGCTGTTTTTT; cdr3_aa: CASWEGGANTGELFF
d_call: TRBD1; j_call: TRBJ1-1; v_call: TRBV6-1; cdr3_length: 15; clone_size: once; cdr3_nt: TGTGCCAGCAGTGGGGACAGGGGAATGAACACTGAAGCTTTCTTT; cdr3_aa: CASSGDRGMNTEAFF
d_call: -; j_call: TRBJ2-5; v_call: TRBV7-2; cdr3_length: 13; clone_size: few; cdr3_nt: TGTGCCAGCAGCTCCGAGATTCAAGAGACCCAGTACTTC; cdr3_aa: CASSSEIQETQYF
d_call: TRBD1; j_call: TRBJ2-7; v_call: TRBV5-1; cdr3_length: 14; clone_size: -; cdr3_nt: TGCGCCAGCACGCTCCCGGGACAGGGCTACGAGCAGTACTTC; cdr3_aa: CASTLPGQGYEQYF
d_call: TRBD2; j_call: TRBJ2-3; v_call: TRBV13; cdr3_length: 18; clone_size: -; cdr3_nt: TGTGCCAGCAGGCGACGGTGGGCGGGGGGGCTTCCCACAGATACGCAGTATTTT; cdr3_aa: CASRRRWAGGLPTDTQYF
d_call: -; j_call: TRBJ2-3; v_call: TRBV13; cdr3_length: 14; clone_size: -; cdr3_nt: TGTGCCAGCAGGTTGCTAGCCACACCAGATACGCAGTATTTT; cdr3_aa: CASRLLATPDTQYF
d_call: -; j_call: TRBJ1-3; v_call: TRBV5-1; cdr3_length: 15; clone_size: -; cdr3_nt: TGCGCCAGCAGCTTGGGTGGCAGCGGCCAAGACACCATATATTTT; cdr3_aa: CASSLGGSGQDTIYF
d_call: -; j_call: TRBJ1-2; v_call: TRBV5-1; cdr3_length: 15; clone_size: -; cdr3_nt: TGCGCCAGCAGCTTGCAGGGGCTCGAGGCGCATGGCTACACCTTC; cdr3_aa: CASSLQGLEAHGYTF
d_call: -; j_call: TRBJ1-2; v_call: TRBV5-4; cdr3_length: 15; clone_size: -; cdr3_nt: TGTGCCAGCAGACTCGACAGGACCCTTAACTATGGCTACACCTTC; cdr3_aa: CASRLDRTLNYGYTF
d_call: TRBD1; j_call: TRBJ2-1; v_call: TRBV28; cdr3_length: 17; clone_size: -; cdr3_nt: TGTGCCAGCAGCTCGCGCTCCGGGACAGGGACCTACAATGAGCAGTTCTTC; cdr3_aa: CASSSRSGTGTYNEQFF
d_call: -; j_call: TRBJ2-1; v_call: TRBV5-1; cdr3_length: 14; clone_size: -; cdr3_nt: TGCGCCAGCAGGACAGCTGACTCTAACAATGAGCAGTTCTTC; cdr3_aa: CASRTADSNNEQFF
d_call: -; j_call: TRBJ1-2; v_call: TRBV18; cdr3_length: 15; clone_size: -; cdr3_nt: TGTGCCAGCTCACCATTACCACAGGCCCGCTATGGCTACACCTTC; cdr3_aa: CASSPLPQARYGYTF
d_call: -; j_call: TRBJ1-5; v_call: TRBV9; cdr3_length: 16; clone_size: -; cdr3_nt: TGTGCCAGCAGCGTTAAAGGCAGGGGCGCTAATCAGCCCCAGCATTTT; cdr3_aa: CASSVKGRGANQPQHF
d_call: -; j_call: TRBJ1-2; v_call: TRBV7-3; cdr3_length: 13; clone_size: -; cdr3_nt: TGTGCCAGCAGCTCACAACCGAACAGGGGCTACACCTTC; cdr3_aa: CASSSQPNRGYTF